The source of this T cell receptor (beta chain) is a study of cytomegalovirus exposure and HLA in healthy donors. Study-level information: It was reported in a later analysis that the same platform had been used for the 90 to 150 validation repertoires as for the approximately 670 first-cohort repertoires.

Generated by immunoSEQ multiplex PCR, the TCRdb table keeps only in-frame clones and is missing some. Of approximately 88,000 clones in the sample, about 96% are singletons; the top ten hold approximately 1.3%. This clone was detected only once. Its antigen is as yet unknown. Study observations and caveats: It was reportedly the case that the classifier diagnosed cytomegalovirus status with high specificity and sensitivity. The study flagged about 150 TCR beta chains as cytomegalovirus-associated.

The germline gives CDR1 SGHNT, CDR2 YENEEA. The V gene lost 2 bases and the J gene lost 4 bases, with 17 bases spanning the gap. This CDR3 contains 17 residues. This clonotype originated in a woman aged 18 to 35 in good health and CMV-seronegative. The J gene is TRBJ2-2, the V gene TRBV11-3; D is perhaps TRBD2 (6 bases). Material: PBMCs. This chain's CDR3 is CASSLNSGVQGTGELFF. In nucleotides, the CDR3 is TGTGCCAGCAGCTTAAACTCGGGGGTTCAAGGCACCGGGGAGCTGTTTTTT.